The 10 T cell receptor beta chains in this list originate from one sample, sequenced in a study of cytomegalovirus exposure and HLA in healthy donors. PCR used 60 Vbeta primers and 13 Jbeta primers. Profiled with immunoSEQ multiplex PCR; TCRdb holds only in-frame clones, not every one. Altogether about 190,000 clones are present, 75% to 90% being singletons, with the ten largest covering roughly 0.33%. The sequenced sample was PBMCs. Source of these receptors: a woman aged 25 to 39 in good health and CMV-seronegative.

This chain uses TRBV15 with TRBJ2-3, with D maybe TRBD2 (6 bases). The germline gives CDR1 LNHNV, CDR2 YYDKDF (reference sequence). Trimming left V 5 bases short and J 1 base short, with 16 bases between. The CDR3 extends over 16 amino acids. The CDR3 protein is CATSGWGVRGTDTQYF. For the CDR3, the DNA is TGTGCCACCAGCGGATGGGGGGTTAGAGGCACAGATACGCAGTATTTT.

This clone appeared a single time. The rearrangement joins TRBV2 to TRBJ1-1; D unresolved. CDR1 and CDR2 from the germline V gene are SNHLY and FYNNEI. V gave up 4 bases and J gave up 6 bases, with 12 bases separating them. The CDR3 covers 13 residues. This CDR3 reads CASSVRGPPEAFF. CDR3 DNA: TGTGCCAGCAGTGTAAGAGGGCCCCCTGAAGCTTTCTTT.

The V and J genes are TRBV5-1 and TRBJ2-1; TRBD2 is a possible D gene (5 bases). The CDR3 is made up of 15 amino acids. Germline-derived CDR1 and CDR2 are SGHRS and YFSETQ. Between the trimmed V and J ends, which lost 4 bases and 1 base, there was a span of 12 bases. CDR3 DNA sequence: TGCGCCAGCAGCACCGGACTGGTTTCCTACAATGAGCAGTTCTTC. It specifies CASSTGLVSYNEQFF.

The V call is TRBV7-9, the J call TRBJ2-3; the match to TRBD2 covers 8 bases. The V and J ends lost 5 bases and 1 base, in that order; junction bases with no gene match: 5. The CDR3 spans 15 residues. CDR1 is SEHNR and CDR2 is FQNEAQ in the germline V gene (reference sequence). CDR3 nucleotides: TGTGCCAGCAGCGATAGCGGGGCCGGCACAGATACGCAGTATTTT. It encodes CASSDSGAGTDTQYF.

The rearrangement links TRBV5-1 to TRBJ2-3; a weak D match, TRBD2 (5 bases). The CDR3 is 15 residues long. Trimming took 2 bases from V and 3 from J, leaving 13 bases between them. CDR1 and CDR2 from the germline V gene are SGHRS and YFSETQ. For the CDR3, the DNA is TGCGCCAGCAGCTTCTCCCCGGGGTCGACAGATACGCAGTATTTT. The encoded protein is CASSFSPGSTDTQYF. Full variable domain (outside the CDR3, taken from reference TRBV5-1 and TRBJ2-3): KAGVTQTPRYLIKTRGQQVTLSCSPISGHRSVSWYQQTPGQGLQFLFEYFSETQRNKGNFPGRFSGRQFSNSRSEMNVSTLELGDSALYLCASSFSPGSTDTQYFGPGTRLTVL.

This sequence joins TRBV28 and TRBJ1-5, with D uncertain. There are 13 residues in the CDR3. Per the germline V gene, CDR1 is MDHEN and CDR2 is SYDVKM. V dropped 5 bases and J dropped 9 bases, with 14 bases sitting between them. The CDR3 DNA sequence: TGTGCCAGCAGTCCTAGGATGAAACGGCCCCAGCATTTT. Translation: CASSPRMKRPQHF.

V gene TRBV19 combines with J gene TRBJ1-5, with 9 bases that match TRBD1. From germline, CDR1 is LNHDA and CDR2 SQIVND (reference sequence). J lost 9 bases, V lost 7 bases, and 10 bases had no gene match. The CDR3 totals 14 residues. The chain's CDR3 is CASNKQGALVPQHF. DNA for the CDR3: TGTGCCAGTAATAAACAGGGGGCGTTGGTGCCCCAGCATTTT.

The chain recombines TRBV5-1 with TRBJ2-1, with D uncertain. The CDR3 is 13 amino acids. Germline CDR1 is SGHRS and CDR2 is YFSETQ. Deletions cut 3 bases from V and 9 bases from J, with 13 bases between. CDR3 coding DNA: TGCGCCAGCAGCTCGTCTAGTAACACTGAGCAGTTCTTC. Translation gives CASSSSSNTEQFF.

The rearrangement joins TRBV6-6 to TRBJ1-1; no firm D call. The V gene's germline CDR1 is MNHNY and CDR2 SVGAGI (reference sequence). V was pared by 4 bases and J by 10 bases, with 13 bases between. The CDR3 contains 12 residues. The CDR3, as DNA: TGTGCCAGCAGTTTCGACCCCGCGGGAGCTTTCTTT. Protein sequence: CASSFDPAGAFF.

Here the CDR3 DNA reads TGTGCCAGCAGTCAAGACAGACCAGCCAAAAACATTCAGTACTTC. This translates into CASSQDRPAKNIQYF. This sequence joins TRBV28 and TRBJ2-4; weak D call: TRBD1 (5 bases). The CDR3 is made up of 15 amino acids. V lost 5 bases and J 0 bases, leaving 11 bases between the germline ends. Germline CDR1 is MDHEN and CDR2 is SYDVKM.